Following are 9 T cell receptor beta chains from one sample sequenced in a study of shared clonotypes between healthy human individuals. Repertoires were generated with immunoSEQ multiplex PCR, while TCRdb's copy carries only in-frame clones and drops some. In the table there are 980,000 or so clones, about 80% of which are singletons. Source material: memory CD4+ T cells sorted from blood. This sample's subset: CD45RA-negative fraction. These receptor sequences come from a man aged 18 to 29 in good health.

This rearrangement joins TRBV21-1 to TRBJ1-2. TRBV21-1 is deemed a pseudogene. The CDR3 runs 14 residues. DNA for the CDR3: TGTGCCAGCAGCAAGTATGGGTGGTTTGGCGGCTACACCTTC. Encoded protein: CASSKYGWFGGYTF.

Note on this clone: Other DNA sequences from this sample encode an identical CDR3 as well. The rearrangement links TRBV5-1 to TRBJ2-5, with D possibly matching TRBD1 (6 bases). The V gene's germline CDR1 is SGHRS and CDR2 YFSETQ. Trimming removed 2 bases at V and 2 bases at J, with 7 bases between. CDR3 length: 13 residues. Here the CDR3 reads CASSLQGQETQYF. The CDR3 DNA sequence: TGCGCCAGCAGCTTACAGGGACAAGAGACCCAGTACTTC.

This clone was recorded only once. The chain recombines TRBV7-9 with TRBJ2-1, with 8 bases aligning to TRBD1. Germline CDR1 reads SEHNR; CDR2 reads FQNEAQ (reference sequence). Trimming at V came to 3 bases and at J to 2 bases, leaving 6 bases not matched to a gene. The CDR3 sequence is 16 residues long. The CDR3 region is CASSFHDRGPYNEQFF. The CDR3, as DNA: TGTGCCAGCAGCTTCCACGACAGGGGACCCTACAATGAGCAGTTCTTC.

The J gene is TRBJ2-3, the V gene TRBV9; D is uncertain. Trimming removed 0 bases at V and 0 bases at J, with 11 bases between. The CDR3 sequence is 16 residues long. Looked up from germline, CDR1 is SGDLS and CDR2 is YYNGEE. The CDR3 DNA sequence: TGTGCCAGCAGCGTAGAAGGCTCCACAAGCACAGATACGCAGTATTTT. Amino acids: CASSVEGSTSTDTQYF.

The CDR3 spells CASSIIGEGTDTQYF. The DNA for the CDR3 is TGTGCCAGTAGTATAATCGGGGAGGGAACAGATACGCAGTATTTT. V is TRBV19 and J is TRBJ2-3; the match to TRBD2 covers 7 bases. V gave up 2 bases and J gave up 3 bases; unmatched junction bases: 5. This CDR3 is built from 15 residues. Germline-derived CDR1 and CDR2 are LNHDA and SQIVND (reference sequence).

This chain uses TRBV6-6 with TRBJ2-5, with no clear D. Trimming stripped 0 bases from V and 5 bases from J, with 10 bases between. The CDR3 sequence is 14 residues long. Germline loops: CDR1 MNHNY, CDR2 SVGAGI (reference sequence). The DNA for the CDR3 is TGTGCCAGCAGTTACTCGATATATGGGGAGACCCAGTACTTC. It encodes CASSYSIYGETQYF.

The chain has TRBV9 and TRBJ1-3, with D possibly TRBD1 on 5 matching bases. The CDR3 sequence is 17 residues long. Trimming took 0 bases from V and 0 from J, leaving 13 bases between them. CDR1 is SGDLS and CDR2 is YYNGEE in the germline V gene. CDR3 DNA sequence: TGTGCCAGCAGCGTAGCTGAGGGACGCTTCTCTGGAAACACCATATATTTT. It specifies CASSVAEGRFSGNTIYF. Supplemented by reference TRBV9 and TRBJ1-3, the full variable domain reads DSGVTQTPKHLITATGQRVTLRCSPRSGDLSVYWYQQSLDQGLQFLIQYYNGEERAKGNILERFSAQQFPDLHSELNLSSLELGDSALYFCASSVAEGRFSGNTIYFGEGSWLTVV.

This rearrangement joins TRBV30 to TRBJ2-3; D perhaps matches TRBD1 (5 bases). Trimming left V 1 base short and J 11 bases short, with 10 bases between. Germline values: CDR1 GTSNPN, CDR2 SVGIG (reference sequence). The CDR3 extends over 11 amino acids. The CDR3, as DNA: TGTGCCTGGAGTGAGTCGGACAAGCAGTATTTT. Translation gives CAWSESDKQYF.

The chain has TRBV10-3 and TRBJ2-2; 10 bases line up with TRBD2. There are 14 residues in the CDR3. CDR1 and CDR2 (germline): ENHRY, SYGVKD. J lost 4 bases, V lost 11 bases, and 7 bases had no gene match. This chain's CDR3 is CAVASSGSTGELFF. DNA of the CDR3: TGTGCCGTAGCCTCTAGCGGGAGCACCGGGGAGCTGTTTTTT.